These 26 T cell receptor beta chains share one sample of origin, sequenced in a study of shared clonotypes between healthy human individuals. TCRdb's table, derived via immunoSEQ multiplex PCR, lists solely in-frame clones and lacks some. The data show 2,500,000 or so clones, about 92% seen once. The sample consisted of naive CD4+ T cells sorted from blood. Subset reported: CD45RA+ positively selected. These receptors were collected from a man aged 18 to 30 in good health.

CDR3 sequence reads: CASGRGGGNQPQHF. The DNA for the CDR3 is TGTGCCAGCGGCCGGGGGGGAGGCAATCAGCCCCAGCATTTT. V is TRBV6-6 and J is TRBJ1-5; D may be TRBD1 (5 bases). This CDR3 is built from 14 residues. The germline V gene has CDR1 MNHNY and CDR2 SVGAGI (reference sequence). Trimming took off 8 bases at V and 2 bases at J, with 13 bases between the two ends.

J is TRBJ2-3 and V is TRBV7-3, with a weak D call TRBD2 (6 bases). Germline V gene data show CDR1 as SGHTA and CDR2 as FQGTGA. With 5 bases removed from V and 0 bases from J, the gap between germline ends came to 12 bases. The CDR3 is 15 residues long. The CDR3 sequence: CASSPERASTDTQYF. For the CDR3, the DNA is TGTGCCAGCAGCCCTGAGCGGGCGAGCACAGATACGCAGTATTTT.

The V call is TRBV6-6, the J call TRBJ2-1; D gene unclear. CDR3 length: 12 amino acids. The germline V and J ends were trimmed by 2 bases and 5 bases, with 4 bases remaining between them. Per the germline V gene, CDR1 is MNHNY and CDR2 is SVGAGI (reference sequence). In DNA form, the CDR3 reads TGTGCCAGCAGTTACCTGAACAATGAGCAGTTCTTC. This gives the protein CASSYLNNEQFF.

This clone has just one count. The rearrangement links TRBV29-1 to TRBJ2-1; 9 bases line up with TRBD2. This CDR3 is 14 amino acids long. In germline, CDR1 is SQVTM, CDR2 ANQGSEA. V shed 1 base, J shed 5 bases, and the junction held 3 bases outside the gene matches. CDR3 nucleotides: TGCAGCGTTGAAGGCGGGGGGGCGGACAATGAGCAGTTCTTC. Its translation: CSVEGGGADNEQFF.

This clone came up a few times. The chain couples TRBV5-1 to TRBJ1-1; D is perhaps TRBD1 (5 bases). V was cut by 2 bases and J by 1 base, with 9 bases left in between. Germline CDR1 reads SGHRS; CDR2 reads YFSETQ. This CDR3 contains 14 residues. CDR3 protein: CASSFGAANTEAFF. The CDR3 bases are TGCGCCAGCAGCTTTGGGGCAGCGAACACTGAAGCTTTCTTT. Using reference TRBV5-1 and TRBJ1-1 for the parts outside the CDR3, the full variable domain is KAGVTQTPRYLIKTRGQQVTLSCSPISGHRSVSWYQQTPGQGLQFLFEYFSETQRNKGNFPGRFSGRQFSNSRSEMNVSTLELGDSALYLCASSFGAANTEAFFGQGTRLTVV.

This chain connects TRBV9 to TRBJ1-6; a weak D match, TRBD1 (5 bases). Deletions cut 8 bases from V and 8 bases from J, with 17 bases between. The CDR3 length is 14 residues. Per the germline V gene, CDR1 is SGDLS and CDR2 is YYNGEE. In nucleotides, the CDR3 is TGTGCCAGGTTGGAGTGCAGGGCGTATTCACCCCTCCACTTT. This translates into CARLECRAYSPLHF.

This clone was seen only once. The rearrangement uses TRBV2 and TRBJ1-4; D possibly corresponds to TRBD1 (5 bases). Germline V gene sequence: CDR1 SNHLY, CDR2 FYNNEI. Trimming pared 3 bases from V and 8 bases from J, leaving 7 bases between. This CDR3 comprises 12 residues. CDR3 sequence: CASSDWGEKLFF. The CDR3 DNA follows: TGTGCCAGCAGTGACTGGGGCGAAAAACTGTTTTTT.

The CDR3 is CAWSAAGTGVSDTQYF. CDR3 in DNA: TGTGCCTGGAGTGCAGCCGGGACAGGGGTTTCAGATACGCAGTATTTT. The V and J genes are TRBV30 and TRBJ2-3; 10 nucleotides align to TRBD1. The V segment lost 1 base and the J segment 4 bases; nucleotides outside the gene matches: 8. This CDR3 is 16 amino acids long. Germline lookup yields CDR1 GTSNPN and CDR2 SVGIG (reference sequence). Together with reference TRBV30 and TRBJ2-3, the CDR3 gives the full variable domain: SQTIHQWPATLVQPVGSPLSLECTVEGTSNPNLYWYRQAAGRGLQLLFYSVGIGQISSEVPQNLSASRPQDRQFILSSKKLLLSDSGFYLCAWSAAGTGVSDTQYFGPGTRLTVL.

This chain uses TRBV7-9 with TRBJ2-1; the match to TRBD2 covers 11 bases. The ends lost 5 bases at V and 8 bases at J; junction bases unmatched: 14. CDR3 length equals 17 residues. The germline gives CDR1 SEHNR, CDR2 FQNEAQ (reference sequence). CDR3 in amino acids: CASSRWVAGGLGDEQFF. In DNA form, the CDR3 reads TGTGCCAGCAGCCGATGGGTAGCGGGAGGGCTGGGGGATGAGCAGTTCTTC.

The J gene is TRBJ1-2, the V gene TRBV6-1; no definite D call. Trimming removed 2 bases at V and 7 bases at J, with 17 bases between. The germline V gene encodes CDR1 MNHNS and CDR2 SASEGT. The CDR3 is made up of 15 amino acids. CDR3 protein: CASSEWEAGSSGYTF. DNA for the CDR3: TGTGCCAGCAGTGAATGGGAAGCAGGAAGCTCTGGCTACACCTTC.

The chain is built from TRBV28 and TRBJ1-1; 8 positions match TRBD1. This CDR3 region has 17 residues. Germline CDR1 MDHEN, CDR2 SYDVKM. The ends lost 2 bases at V and 3 bases at J; junction bases unmatched: 11. The CDR3 sequence is CASSLTAGATGDTEAFF. The CDR3 coding sequence is TGTGCCAGCAGTTTAACGGCGGGGGCGACAGGGGACACTGAAGCTTTCTTT.

Of note for this clone: Other nucleotide sequences from this sample produce the same CDR3. The rearrangement joins TRBV5-1 to TRBJ2-6, with unresolved D. The germline V gene has CDR1 SGHRS and CDR2 YFSETQ. The length of the CDR3 is 15 residues. With 0 bases removed from V and 1 base from J, the gap between germline ends came to 5 bases. CDR3 sequence reads: CASSLDPSGANVLTF. DNA of the CDR3: TGCGCCAGCAGCTTGGATCCTTCTGGGGCCAACGTCCTGACTTTC.

The chain employs TRBV15 and TRBJ2-1, with unresolved D. The V end lost 0 bases, the J end lost 0 bases, and 9 bases lay between the germline ends. CDR1 LNHNV and CDR2 YYDKDF come from the germline V gene (reference sequence). The CDR3 is 16 residues long. CDR3 sequence reads: CATSRDSRDSYNEQFF. The CDR3 coding sequence is TGTGCCACCAGCAGAGATTCAAGGGACTCCTACAATGAGCAGTTCTTC. The full variable domain, in which reference TRBV15 and TRBJ2-1 provide the parts outside the CDR3, is DAMVIQNPRYQVTQFGKPVTLSCSQTLNHNVMYWYQQKSSQAPKLLFHYYDKDFNNEADTPDNFQSRRPNTSFCFLDIRSPGLGDTAMYLCATSRDSRDSYNEQFFGPGTRLTVL.

The CDR3 here is CASSTSMAKNIQYF. The CDR3 DNA is TGTGCCAGTTCGACTAGTATGGCCAAAAACATTCAGTACTTC. This chain links TRBV19 with TRBJ2-4; perhaps TRBD2 as D (6 bases). Trimming removed 8 bases from V and 1 base from J, with 12 bases in between. Germline values: CDR1 LNHDA, CDR2 SQIVND (reference sequence). This CDR3 comprises 14 residues.

The chain carries TRBV6-4 and TRBJ2-1, with TRBD2 matching 11 bases. From germline, CDR1 is MRHNA and CDR2 SNTAGT. The V segment lost 6 bases and the J segment 6 bases; nucleotides outside the gene matches: 4. The CDR3 is 14 amino acids. The CDR3 nucleotides read TGTGCCAGCAGCACTAGCGGGAGTTTCAATGAGCAGTTCTTC. Translated: CASSTSGSFNEQFF.

This chain's CDR3 is CAWSLSWLAGYNEQFF. Here the CDR3 DNA reads TGTGCCTGGAGTCTATCGTGGCTAGCGGGTTACAATGAGCAGTTCTTC. V and J are TRBV30 and TRBJ2-1, with 8 bases fitting TRBD2. V was clipped by 2 bases and J by 4 bases; unmatched bases: 10. Germline lookup yields CDR1 GTSNPN and CDR2 SVGIG (reference sequence). The CDR3 is made up of 16 amino acids.

The chain carries TRBV28 and TRBJ1-5; 7 bases line up with TRBD1. Losses at the gene ends were 3 bases for V and 5 bases for J; bases not matched to a gene: 10. CDR1 MDHEN and CDR2 SYDVKM come from the germline V gene. CDR3 length: 16 residues. CDR3 protein: CASSFLDRVQDQPQHF. For the CDR3, the DNA is TGTGCCAGCAGTTTCCTCGACAGGGTCCAGGATCAGCCCCAGCATTTT. Supplemented by reference TRBV28 and TRBJ1-5, the full variable domain reads DVKVTQSSRYLVKRTGEKVFLECVQDMDHENMFWYRQDPGLGLRLIYFSYDVKMKEKGDIPEGYSVSREKKERFSLILESASTNQTSMYLCASSFLDRVQDQPQHFGDGTRLSIL.

This clone was observed a handful of times. CDR3 protein: CASFPGQQTGELFF. The CDR3 DNA follows: TGTGCCAGCTTTCCGGGACAGCAGACCGGGGAGCTGTTTTTT. The chain combines TRBV18 with TRBJ2-2; 7 bases align to TRBD1. V lost 7 bases, J lost 5 bases, and 7 bases stayed unmatched. This CDR3 region has 14 residues. In germline, CDR1 is KGHSH, CDR2 LQKENI.

The chain carries TRBV19 and TRBJ2-1, with 10 bases that match TRBD2. Trimming took 1 base from V and 6 from J; bases not matched to a gene: 6. This CDR3 is 16 amino acids long. Germline V lookup: CDR1 LNHDA, CDR2 SQIVND (reference sequence). The CDR3 coding sequence is TGTGCCAGTAGTATAGTTGTGGCTAGCGGGGGCAATGAGCAGTTCTTC. It is translated as CASSIVVASGGNEQFF. Full variable domain (rest looked up from reference TRBV19 and TRBJ2-1): DGGITQSPKYLFRKEGQNVTLSCEQNLNHDAMYWYRQDPGQGLRLIYYSQIVNDFQKGDIAEGYSVSREKKESFPLTVTSAQKNPTAFYLCASSIVVASGGNEQFFGPGTRLTVL.

For this clone: Other DNA sequences from this sample encode an identical CDR3 as well. This chain connects TRBV2 to TRBJ2-3, with D possibly being TRBD1 (5 bases). This CDR3 is built from 13 residues. Germline V gene sequence: CDR1 SNHLY, CDR2 FYNNEI. The V end was cut by 4 bases, the J end by 1 base, with 6 bases between. CDR3 coding DNA: TGTGCCAGCAGTGCACAGGGCACAGATACGCAGTATTTT. Residues: CASSAQGTDTQYF.

This clone was recorded only once. This CDR3 is also generated by other DNA sequences in the sample. The chain couples TRBV30 to TRBJ2-7; D uncertain. V was trimmed by 3 bases and J by 2 bases, leaving 11 bases between them. Germline V gene data show CDR1 as GTSNPN and CDR2 as SVGIG (reference sequence). This CDR3 comprises 13 residues. The CDR3 sequence is CAWRATKTYEQYF. The DNA for the CDR3 is TGTGCCTGGAGGGCGACAAAAACCTACGAGCAGTACTTC.

The chain couples TRBV5-4 to TRBJ1-1; a weak D match, TRBD1 (5 bases). Germline V gene lookup returns CDR1 SGHNT and CDR2 YYREEE (reference sequence). This CDR3 has 14 residues. The V and J ends lost 0 bases and 1 base respectively, with 7 bases between them. CDR3 sequence reads: CASSLGQSNTEAFF. In DNA form, the CDR3 reads TGTGCCAGCAGCTTGGGACAGTCGAACACTGAAGCTTTCTTT.

This sequence joins TRBV4-3 and TRBJ2-3, with D possibly matching TRBD1 (8 bases). The CDR3 has 17 residues. The V and J ends lost 0 bases and 2 bases respectively, with 15 bases between them. Germline V gives CDR1 LGHNA, CDR2 YSLEER. The chain's CDR3 is CASSQEGGTGPTDTQYF. The CDR3 DNA reads TGCGCCAGCAGCCAAGAGGGAGGGACAGGACCCACAGATACGCAGTATTTT.

This chain uses TRBV7-9 with TRBJ1-2; no clear D. Germline V gene lookup returns CDR1 SEHNR and CDR2 FQNEAQ (reference sequence). Trimming removed 0 bases at V and 0 bases at J, with 11 bases between. The CDR3 totals 16 residues. CDR3 protein: CASSLAEGSSNYGYTF. CDR3 nucleotides: TGTGCCAGCAGCTTAGCGGAGGGATCCTCTAACTATGGCTACACCTTC.

The chain has TRBV7-9 and TRBJ1-5; 7 bases are shared with TRBD1. The CDR3 is made up of 14 amino acids. In germline, CDR1 is SEHNR, CDR2 FQNEAQ (reference sequence). The J segment lost 4 bases and the V segment lost 5 bases, leaving 5 bases of the junction unmatched. The CDR3 sequence: CASSRDSWNQPQHF. The DNA for the CDR3 is TGTGCCAGCAGCAGGGACAGCTGGAATCAGCCCCAGCATTTT.

The genes are TRBV2 and TRBJ2-2; 10 bases map to TRBD2. Germline V gene data show CDR1 as SNHLY and CDR2 as FYNNEI. J lost 5 bases, V lost 6 bases, and 9 bases had no gene match. The CDR3 length is 16 residues. Here the CDR3 reads CASSSASGSRTGELFF. The CDR3 nucleotides read TGTGCCAGCAGCTCCGCTAGCGGGAGTAGGACCGGGGAGCTGTTTTTT. The full variable domain, in which reference TRBV2 and TRBJ2-2 provide the parts outside the CDR3, is EPEVTQTPSHQVTQMGQEVILRCVPISNHLYFYWYRQILGQKVEFLVSFYNNEISEKSEIFDDQFSVERPDGSNFTLKIRSTKLEDSAMYFCASSSASGSRTGELFFGEGSRLTVL.